One sample yielded the 30 T cell receptor beta chains listed below, sequenced in a study of CD8+CD57+ T cells in acquired aplastic anemia. Template material for TCR beta VDJ and CDR3 profiling consisted of genomic DNA. TCRdb fed the reads into MiXCR, producing one record per CDR3 protein. The data contain about 470,000 distinct CDR3 sequences, 25% to 40% of them singletons. Patients chosen for sequencing had CD8+CD57+ cells that had expanded, as shown by flow cytometry. The sequenced material came from sorted CD4+, CD8+, or CD8+CD57+ T cells (not recorded which) from PBMCs. The receptors here all came from a human donor with aplastic anemia.

This clonotype was picked up many times. The gene calls are TRBV25-1 and TRBJ2-1; D tentatively reads TRBD1 or TRBD2 (6 bases each). CDR1 MGHDK and CDR2 SYGVNS come from the germline V gene. The CDR3 is 13 amino acids. V was trimmed by 7 bases and J by 4 bases, leaving 11 bases between them. CDR3 DNA: TGTGCCAGCACTGGGGGGCTATACAATGAGCAGTTCTTC. Its translation is CASTGGLYNEQFF.

V is TRBV30 and J is TRBJ2-7; D is unresolved. This CDR3 is 12 amino acids long. Germline V gives CDR1 GTSNPN, CDR2 SVGIG (reference sequence). With 2 bases removed from V and 3 bases from J, the gap between germline ends came to 8 bases. CDR3 bases: TGTGCCTGGAGTATGTCAGACTACGAGCAGTACTTC. Translated: CAWSMSDYEQYF.

Regarding this clonotype: The junction differs from germline at one of its ends, possibly a read error. This sequence joins TRBV10-1 and TRBJ2-1; perhaps TRBD2 as D (6 bases). This CDR3 region has 14 residues. Germline CDR1 reads WNHNN; CDR2 reads SYGVQD (reference sequence). The CDR3 DNA follows: TGCGCCACCTGCCGGGGCGGGACTTACAATGAGCAGCTCTTC. Translation gives CATCRGGTYNEQLF.

The rearrangement joins TRBV15 to TRBJ2-6, with TRBD1 identical over 8 bases. The CDR3 has 14 residues. Trimming cost V 7 bases and J 8 bases; bases outside gene matches: 7. CDR1 and CDR2 from the germline V gene are LNHNV and YYDKDF (reference sequence). The CDR3: CATTRVRGPNVLTF. The CDR3 DNA reads TGTGCCACCACAAGGGTCAGGGGGCCCAACGTCCTGACTTTC.

This clonotype has only a few counts. V usage is TRBV9 and J usage is TRBJ1-1; possibly TRBD1 for D (5 bases). CDR1 is SGDLS, CDR2 YYNGEE, per germline. V was trimmed by 4 bases and J by 1 base, leaving 14 bases between them. The CDR3 is 15 residues long. CDR3 nucleotide sequence: TGTGCCAGCAGCCCCCCGGGACTCCCGAACACTGAAGCTTTCTTT. Translating gives CASSPPGLPNTEAFF. Using reference TRBV9 and TRBJ1-1 for the parts outside the CDR3, the full variable domain is DSGVTQTPKHLITATGQRVTLRCSPRSGDLSVYWYQQSLDQGLQFLIQYYNGEERAKGNILERFSAQQFPDLHSELNLSSLELGDSALYFCASSPPGLPNTEAFFGQGTRLTVV.

DNA for the CDR3: TGCGCCAGCTCAAGGGGTCAGGGCCCCGAGAGCTCCTATAATTCACCCCTCCACTTT. Its translation is CASSRGQGPESSYNSPLHF. This chain links TRBV5-1 with TRBJ1-6; possibly TRBD1 for D (5 bases). V lost 7 bases, J lost 0 bases, and 23 bases lay in between. The CDR3 has 19 residues. Germline assignment: CDR1 SGHRS and CDR2 YFSETQ.

This rearrangement joins TRBV25-1 to TRBJ2-1, with TRBD1 as a possible D gene (6 bases). Trimming pared 6 bases from V and 6 bases from J, leaving 18 bases between. Germline V gene data show CDR1 as MGHDK and CDR2 as SYGVNS. The CDR3 loop spans 15 amino acids. The CDR3 sequence: CASSIRGGKSNEQFF. The CDR3 coding sequence is TGTGCCAGCAGCATCCGTGGGGGCAAAAGCAATGAGCAGTTCTTC. Complete variable domain (other parts from reference TRBV25-1 and TRBJ2-1): EADIYQTPRYLVIGTGKKITLECSQTMGHDKMYWYQQDPGMELHLIHYSYGVNSTEKGDLSSESTVSRIRTEHFPLTLESARPSHTSQYLCASSIRGGKSNEQFFGPGTRLTVL.

This clonotype was counted only a few times. The chain has TRBV20-1 and TRBJ1-4; D is unresolved. The CDR3 covers 15 residues. Trimming pared 0 bases from V and 4 bases from J, leaving 12 bases between. Looked up from germline, CDR1 is DFQATT and CDR2 is SNEGSKA (reference sequence). CDR3 nucleotide sequence: TGCAGTGCTAGAGATCGAAAACAGAATAATGAAAAACTGTTTTTT. Translation: CSARDRKQNNEKLFF.

This clonotype appeared a few times. This rearrangement joins TRBV5-6 to TRBJ1-4; a weak D match, TRBD1 (6 bases). The V gene's germline CDR1 is SGHDT and CDR2 YYEEEE. The CDR3 has 15 amino acids. Trimming pared 2 bases from V and 6 bases from J, leaving 14 bases between. CDR3 region: CASSFFPGEDEKLFF. The CDR3 region has the DNA TGTGCCAGCAGCTTCTTCCCAGGGGAGGATGAAAAACTGTTTTTT.

Note on this clonotype: Sequence at one end of the junction differs from germline and may be a read error. V is TRBV15 and J is TRBJ1-1, with no clear D. CDR3 size: 12 residues. Germline values: CDR1 LNHNV, CDR2 YYDKDF (reference sequence). CDR3 in DNA: TGTGCCGCCAGCAGAGGCAAGGGTCAAGCTTTCTTT. It codes for CAASRGKGQAFF.

This clonotype was counted a few times. A much larger clone sits a single nucleotide away, making a read error possible. V gene TRBV25-1 combines with J gene TRBJ2-7; TRBD2 aligns across 11 bases. The CDR3 extends over 16 amino acids. The germline V gene encodes CDR1 MGHDK and CDR2 SYGVNS. V trimming: 8 bases; J trimming: 5 bases; junction bases outside the gene matches: 14. In DNA, the CDR3 is TGTGCCAGCCCACCAACCCTAGCGGGAGGCCGCGACGAGCAGTACTTC. It encodes CASPPTLAGGRDEQYF.

The J gene is TRBJ1-5, the V gene TRBV6-5; a possible D gene is TRBD1 (5 bases). Trimming cost V 2 bases and J 5 bases, with 19 bases left between them. The CDR3 extends over 17 amino acids. Germline CDR1 and CDR2: MNHEY and SVGAGI. The CDR3 DNA follows: TGTGCCAGCAGTTACGGGACGGGACTCATGGGACATCAGCCCCAGCATTTT. Its protein is CASSYGTGLMGHQPQHF.

Note on this clonotype: At one end the junction does not follow the germline gene, possibly because of a read error. The rearrangement joins TRBV9 to TRBJ1-1; 9 nucleotides match TRBD1. The CDR3 runs to 15 residues. CDR1 is SGDLS and CDR2 is YYNGEE in the germline V gene. The CDR3 here is CASSQGQGPNTGAFF. The CDR3 coding sequence is TGTGCCAGCAGCCAGGGACAGGGCCCGAACACTGGAGCTTTCTTT.

This clonotype has ten or more counts. V usage is TRBV4-3 and J usage is TRBJ2-7, with 7 bases lining up with TRBD1. The germline V gene has CDR1 LGHNA and CDR2 YSLEER. Trimming removed 0 bases from V and 4 bases from J; junction bases left unmatched: 3. The CDR3 contains 14 residues. The chain's CDR3 is CASSQEGRGYEQYF. The CDR3 region has the DNA TGCGCCAGCAGCCAAGAAGGCAGGGGGTACGAGCAGTACTTC.

The rearrangement uses TRBV5-1 and TRBJ1-1; perhaps TRBD1 as D (5 bases). This CDR3 comprises 14 residues. Germline CDR1 is SGHRS and CDR2 is YFSETQ. V was clipped by 4 bases and J by 0 bases, with 10 bases between them. The CDR3 is CASSPDSLNTEAFF. The CDR3 nucleotides read TGCGCCAGCAGCCCTGACAGTCTGAACACTGAAGCTTTCTTT.

The V gene is TRBV11-3, the J gene TRBJ2-2; D not certain. Trimming cost V 3 bases and J 0 bases, with 8 bases left between them. CDR3 length: 15 amino acids. The germline gives CDR1 SGHNT, CDR2 YENEEA. CDR3 residues: CASSFSNTNTGELFF. CDR3 in DNA: TGTGCCAGCAGCTTTAGCAACACGAACACCGGGGAGCTGTTTTTT. Looking up the rest from reference TRBV11-3 and TRBJ2-2 gives the full variable domain: EAGVVQSPRYKIIEKKQPVAFWCNPISGHNTLYWYLQNLGQGPELLIRYENEEAVDDSQLPKDRFSAERLKGVDSTLKIQPAELGDSAVYLCASSFSNTNTGELFFGEGSRLTVL.

A note on this clonotype: This may stem from a read error, because a much larger clone lies one nucleotide away. The chain links TRBV7-2 to TRBJ2-7, with TRBD1 matching 7 bases. Per germline, CDR1 SGHTA and CDR2 FQGNSA. This CDR3 contains 14 residues. With 5 bases clipped from V and 4 bases from J, the junction kept 8 bases outside the gene matches. CDR3 sequence: CASSLQGVVYEQYF. The CDR3 DNA sequence: TGTGCCAGCAGCCTCCAGGGGGTCGTATACGAGCAGTACTTC.

This clonotype was recorded many times. The gene calls are TRBV6-5 and TRBJ1-6; maybe TRBD1 (5 bases). Germline CDR1 reads MNHEY; CDR2 reads SVGAGI. Trimming removed 1 base at V and 8 bases at J, with 9 bases between. The CDR3 runs to 14 residues. The CDR3 here is CASSYFQGHSPLHF. Here the CDR3 DNA reads TGTGCCAGCAGTTACTTCCAGGGTCATTCACCCCTCCACTTT.

Remarks on this clonotype: A read error is likely, as this CDR3 ends without the conserved phenylalanine or tryptophan. The DNA is left out, because the CDR3 cannot be placed on it with certainty; the CDR3 is given as TCRdb lists it. The gene calls are TRBV19 and TRBJ1-2. The CDR3 totals 8 residues, both ends included. CDR1 LNHDA and CDR2 SQIVND come from the germline V gene (reference sequence). This CDR3 reads CASSIRQV.

This clonotype was counted at least ten times. This rearrangement joins TRBV20-1 to TRBJ2-6; the D gene is possibly TRBD1 (6 bases). The germline gives CDR1 DFQATT, CDR2 SNEGSKA (reference sequence). Trimming took off 5 bases at V and 2 bases at J, with 13 bases between the two ends. This CDR3 contains 15 residues. The CDR3 DNA reads TGCAGTGCTCATACAGGGCGAACTGGGGCCAACGTCCTGACTTTC. This sequence encodes CSAHTGRTGANVLTF.

This clonotype showed up many times. Written as DNA, the CDR3 is TGTGCCAGCAGCCCGCCTTCCAATGAGCAGTTCTTC. Protein sequence: CASSPPSNEQFF. The chain carries TRBV7-8 and TRBJ2-1; D uncertain. This CDR3 spans 12 amino acids. The ends were cut back, 5 bases at V and 6 bases at J, with 8 bases in the middle. The V gene's germline CDR1 is SGHVS and CDR2 FQNEAQ.

This sequence joins TRBV3-1 and TRBJ1-2, with 9 bases aligning to TRBD1. The CDR3 is made up of 15 amino acids. CDR1 LGHDT and CDR2 YNNKEL come from the germline V gene (reference sequence). Trimming took 4 bases from V and 4 from J; bases not matched to a gene: 7. In nucleotides, the CDR3 is TGTGCCAGCAGCCCGTGGGACAGGGTAGGCTATGGCTACACCTTC. Amino acid sequence: CASSPWDRVGYGYTF.

The V and J genes are TRBV30 and TRBJ2-7; TRBD2 aligns across 8 bases. Germline V gene data show CDR1 as GTSNPN and CDR2 as SVGIG (reference sequence). Unmatched junction bases numbered 7, after V lost 3 bases and J lost 9 bases. CDR3 length: 12 amino acids. The CDR3 spells CAWSGRDGWQYF. CDR3 sequence (DNA): TGTGCCTGGAGCGGGAGGGATGGGTGGCAGTACTTC.

J is TRBJ1-4 and V is TRBV5-1; TRBD1 is a possible D gene (6 bases). This CDR3 comprises 13 residues. V lost 4 bases, J lost 5 bases, and 9 bases lay in between. CDR1 is SGHRS and CDR2 is YFSETQ in the germline V gene. The CDR3 here is CASSGGLNEKLFF. The CDR3 DNA is TGCGCCAGCAGCGGGGGCCTGAATGAAAAACTGTTTTTT.

This clonotype has a count of ten or more. The gene calls are TRBV20-1 and TRBJ1-5; a possible D gene is TRBD1 (5 bases). The CDR3 length is 14 residues. The V end was cut by 4 bases, the J end by 0 bases, with 10 bases between. Germline V gene sequence: CDR1 DFQATT, CDR2 SNEGSKA (reference sequence). The CDR3 region has the DNA TGCAGTGCTAACCGGGGGGATAGCAATCAGCCCCAGCATTTT. It translates to CSANRGDSNQPQHF.

This clonotype has ten or more counts. The chain has TRBV7-6 and TRBJ1-2; the D is unclear. V was cut by 5 bases and J by 8 bases, with 21 bases left in between. Germline V lookup: CDR1 SGHVS, CDR2 FNYEAQ. This CDR3 has 15 residues. CDR3 sequence (DNA): TGTGCCAGCAGCCCGACTCACAGCGAATCGGGGGGCTACACCTTC. It translates to CASSPTHSESGGYTF.

Notes on this clonotype: A read error may be the cause here, since a much bigger clone is one base away. V gene TRBV2 combines with J gene TRBJ2-2, with D perhaps TRBD1 (8 bases). CDR1 and CDR2 from the germline V gene are SNHLY and FYNNEI. CDR3 length: 14 amino acids. The CDR3 here is CARSEQGGTGELFF. CDR3 in DNA: TGTGCCCGCAGTGAACAGGGGGGGACCGGGGAGCTGTTTTTT.

Concerning this clonotype: Given a much more abundant clone one base away, this may be a read error. This rearrangement joins TRBV7-2 to TRBJ1-5; D is uncertain. The CDR3 spans 14 residues. Germline-derived CDR1 and CDR2 are SGHTA and FQGNSA. CDR3 sequence: CANSQSGANQPQHF. The CDR3 DNA is TGTGCCAACAGCCAATCAGGAGCCAATCAGCCCCAGCATTTT.

The rearrangement uses TRBV30 and TRBJ1-1; D may be TRBD1 (5 bases). This CDR3 is built from 11 residues. Germline V gives CDR1 GTSNPN, CDR2 SVGIG (reference sequence). V dropped 5 bases and J dropped 6 bases, with 10 bases sitting between them. CDR3 nucleotide sequence: TGTGCCTGGGGTCAGGGAGCTGAAGCTTTCTTT. This sequence encodes CAWGQGAEAFF.

This clonotype was counted many times. The gene calls are TRBV19 and TRBJ1-5; D remains ambiguous. The V end lost 7 bases, the J end lost 1 base, and 11 bases lay between the germline ends. This CDR3 has 14 amino acids. Per germline, CDR1 LNHDA and CDR2 SQIVND (reference sequence). CDR3 loop: CASTEILSNQPQHF. The DNA of the CDR3 is TGTGCCAGTACGGAGATCCTAAGCAATCAGCCCCAGCATTTT.